Here is one TCR beta chain with its context. Its antigen target is currently unknown. The sample holds no much larger clone one base away, and base qualities are not on file. Taken from cysteine to phenylalanine, the CDR3 has 15 residues. Of all the DNA, just the CDR3 is kept, 45 bases in frame from base 1. From a lookup of the germline V gene (reference sequence), CDR1 and CDR2 are MNHEY and SMNVEV. At the junction V is shortened by 5 bases and J by 5 bases, with 16 bases in between. Using the deep immunoSEQ assay, TCR CDR3 regions were amplified from genomic DNA by multiplex PCR. Extracted genomic DNA from each cell subset was distributed evenly across all wells of several immunoSEQ 96-well plates, and each plate was treated as a replicate. Each replicate PCR for sorted subsets received 150 to 250 ng genomic DNA, equal to tens of thousands of T cell genomes. Purified libraries were quantified with a Qubit 3.0 fluorometer, sized on a Bioanalyzer 2100, and re-quantified with the KAPA Library Quantification kit. Every immunoSEQ 96-well plate was sequenced on a separate single-read 150-cycle Illumina NextSeq 550 flow cell. In the source study's methods: Because only junctional sequences without quality scores were contained in the immunoSEQ output, filtering matching that applied to full-length reads could not be performed. To assign V/J genes and CDR3, sequences were annotated against IMGT germline references using PyIR, a Python wrapper for IgBLAST v1.9. Any read was removed if the V/J assignment was weak (E-value above 1e-6), the CDR3 was missing, or the read contained stop codons, out-of-frame junctions, or ambiguous translated residues. V3J clonotypes were defined as sequences sharing the same inferred V gene, J gene, and CDR3 amino acid sequence. The percentage overlap between two repertoires was calculated by dividing the number of shared unique clonotypes by the size of the smaller repertoire. Richness of each repertoire was evaluated using RTK rarefaction, the Chao1 estimator, and Recon v2.1 estimates of unobserved clonotypes. Generation probabilities were computed with OLGA for all TCRbeta clonotypes obtained by the gDNA method from several donors. The table was pulled from immuneACCESS by TCRdb, which kept in-frame rearrangements only. Such tables lose some clones; where checked, under half of the loss comes from unresolved V genes, and the rest has no known cause. V, J and clone size are taken as reported in that table, and D and trimming were inferred from the DNA itself. The sample has some 740,000 clones on record, almost 95% of them singletons. Jointly, the top ten make up around 24% of the sample.

This sample was included in a study of shared clonotypes between healthy human individuals (dated by TCRdb to the early 2020s). At the level of the whole study: The cohort included a few men and a couple of women between 18 and 49 years of age. Per donor, three plates each were used for CD4 naive and CD4 memory, two for CD8 naive, and one for CD8 memory. To estimate repertoire size and how much clonotype sharing occurs between individuals, the study deeply sequenced the blood TCR repertoires of 4 to 6 healthy adults. Different laboratories and diverse techniques were used to prepare libraries and sequence TCR repertoires, to increase sequencing depth and limit assay-specific biases. Between about 0.9 and 10 billion PBMCs per donor were obtained by leukapheresis.

CD8 naive samples consisted of CD45RO-negative cells that were positively selected for CCR7, yielding a CD45RA+CCR7+ population without TemRA cells. The donors were healthy, HIV-negative adults who had no recently reported acute infections or vaccinations. Every donor was a Caucasian adult living in Nashville, Tennessee, USA. Blood was obtained by leukapheresis, after which PBMCs were separated by Ficoll-Histopaque density gradient centrifugation and cryopreserved in liquid nitrogen vapor phase. Purity and quantity of every magnetically sorted T cell population were checked by analytical flow cytometry. Each sorted fraction had its genomic DNA isolated and then quantified by UV absorbance on a Nanodrop 2000c. The full study reports these points: Across a handful of donors, about 5% of naive CD4, 3% to 3.5% of naive CD8, around 2.1% of memory CD4, and approximately 0.4% of memory CD8 clonotypes were shared. Sampling was restricted to blood, and TCR repertoires in tissue are likely to differ from TCR repertoires in blood. Clonotypes shared by all four sorted-subset donors showed higher generation probabilities than non-shared clonotypes. Even with the large sequencing depth, rarefaction of the sorted-subset datasets indicated that sequencing was incomplete. Because the study included only a small number of donors, the genetic and exposure-history diversity represented was limited. Based on pairwise subsampling, the degree of clonotype sharing among donors was expected to be affected by sequencing depth. Larger estimated clonotype richness was generally found for naive subsets than for memory subsets.

The specimen sequenced was naive CD8+ T cells sorted from blood. The cell subset or site label for this specimen denotes: CD45RA+CCR7+. Recombination connected TRBV27 to TRBJ1-5, with TRBD1 perhaps the D gene, on 6 matching bases. The TCR originated in a man aged 25 to 40 in good health. Here is the DNA: TGTGCCAGCAGTCAGAGCCGGGACACATATCAGCCCCAGCATTTT. Translation gives CASSQSRDTYQPQHF.